The present T cell receptor (beta chain) was sequenced within a study of blood T cells in healthy people across ages. For this clonotype: One junction end disagrees with the germline gene, perhaps due to a read error.

Primers used in a second PCR of about 6 to 11 cycles were a sample-barcoded 5' primer and a J-beta primer mix. One entry per CDR3 protein results from TCRdb running MiXCR on the 5' RACE reads. The sample yields around 650,000 distinct CDR3 sequences, less than 40% seen once. The germline gives CDR1 MDHEN, CDR2 SYDVKM. The CDR3 has 14 amino acids. This chain uses TRBV28 with TRBJ2-3, with D hard to call. The sequencing input was blood. This receptor was taken from a woman older than 75 in good health. CDR3 residues: CASSVTIVADAQYF. CDR3 nucleotides: TGTGCCAGCAGTGTCACTATAGTTGCAGATGCGCAGTATTTT.